Shown below are 27 T cell receptor beta chains from a single sample sequenced in a study of radiation and T cells in renal cell carcinoma. Time point: blood 2 weeks post-SBRT. Treatment meaning: 15 Gy SBRT to primary tumor, nephrectomy 4 weeks later. Libraries were prepared by immunoSEQ multiplex PCR; TCRdb keeps only in-frame clonotypes and omits some of them. The sample has about 150,000 clones, about 91% seen once. The source material was blood, sampled from a patient whose treatment included radiotherapy and nephrectomy. Source of these receptors: a woman between 50 and 59 years old with renal cell carcinoma.

The sample holds one count of this clone. The V call is TRBV2, the J call TRBJ1-6; D is unclear. The CDR3 has 17 amino acids. Trimming cost V 2 bases and J 8 bases, with 19 bases left between them. Germline V CDR1 and CDR2: SNHLY, FYNNEI. The CDR3: CASSELTRTELDSPLHF. The DNA for the CDR3 is TGTGCCAGCAGTGAATTAACCCGGACGGAGCTCGATTCACCCCTCCACTTT.

The rearrangement uses TRBV20-1 and TRBJ1-1; the D is unclear. Trimming left V 7 bases short and J 0 bases short, with 6 bases between. Germline V gene data show CDR1 as DFQATT and CDR2 as SNEGSKA (reference sequence). This CDR3 is built from 11 residues. The CDR3 reads CSVQLNTEAFF. As DNA, the CDR3 is TGCAGTGTGCAGTTGAACACTGAAGCTTTCTTT.

The V call is TRBV10-3, the J call TRBJ2-5; the D call may be TRBD1 or TRBD2 (5 bases each). Germline V gives CDR1 ENHRY, CDR2 SYGVKD. Trimming stripped 8 bases from V and 2 bases from J, with 9 bases between. CDR3 length equals 12 residues. The CDR3: CAIGTRQETQYF. In nucleotides, the CDR3 is TGTGCCATCGGGACGAGGCAAGAGACCCAGTACTTC.

V usage is TRBV5-1 and J usage is TRBJ2-1, with 7 bases lining up with TRBD2. Germline-derived CDR1 and CDR2 are SGHRS and YFSETQ. V was clipped by 0 bases and J by 10 bases; unmatched bases: 13. The CDR3 runs to 16 residues. The CDR3 nucleotides read TGCGCCAGCAGCTTGGCCTTCGGGGGGTCCACAAGGGAGCAGTTCTTC. This encodes CASSLAFGGSTREQFF.

The CDR3 DNA sequence: TGTGCCAGCAGCTTGGACAGGGGGGACACTGAAGCTTTCTTT. Translating it yields CASSLDRGDTEAFF. The J gene is TRBJ1-1, the V gene TRBV5-6; 8 nucleotides match TRBD1. The germline V gene has CDR1 SGHDT and CDR2 YYEEEE. CDR3 length: 14 residues. J lost 3 bases, V lost 0 bases, and 1 base had no gene match.

This chain uses TRBV4-2 with TRBJ2-7, with a tentative D call TRBD2 (6 bases). V was pared by 1 base and J by 4 bases, with 17 bases between. The CDR3 totals 16 residues. Germline V lookup: CDR1 LGHNA, CDR2 YNFKEQ. CDR3 sequence: CASSQAVGGDGYEQYF. CDR3 coding DNA: TGTGCCAGCAGCCAAGCTGTTGGAGGGGACGGTTACGAGCAGTACTTC.

In its sample, this clone was seen once. The chain links TRBV9 to TRBJ2-4; D is unclear. The CDR3 has 19 amino acids. Germline V gene lookup returns CDR1 SGDLS and CDR2 YYNGEE. The V and J ends lost 0 bases and 2 bases respectively, with 21 bases between them. CDR3 nucleotide sequence: TGTGCCAGCAGCGTAGCCCAGGAAACAAAGCCTGTTTCCAAAAACATTCAGTACTTC. This translates into CASSVAQETKPVSKNIQYF.

The chain combines TRBV7-2 with TRBJ2-3; D unresolved. Deletions cut 5 bases from V and 5 bases from J, with 14 bases between. This CDR3 contains 14 residues. Looked up from germline, CDR1 is SGHTA and CDR2 is FQGNSA. This CDR3 reads CASSTANRVDTQYF. As DNA, the CDR3 is TGTGCCAGCAGCACGGCTAACCGGGTAGATACGCAGTATTTT.

The chain couples TRBV27 to TRBJ1-1, with a weak D call TRBD1 (6 bases). This CDR3 region has 17 residues. V lost 5 bases to trimming and J lost 3 bases, with 22 bases between them. Per the germline V gene, CDR1 is MNHEY and CDR2 is SMNVEV (reference sequence). Here the CDR3 reads CASSPQRGRGKDTEAFF. CDR3 sequence (DNA): TGTGCCAGCAGTCCGCAAAGAGGAAGGGGGAAGGACACTGAAGCTTTCTTT.

The chain couples TRBV29-1 to TRBJ2-5; D uncertain. This CDR3 comprises 11 residues. Trimming took off 1 base at V and 5 bases at J, with 5 bases between the two ends. Germline lookup yields CDR1 SQVTM and CDR2 ANQGSEA. The CDR3 is CSVEVGETQYF. Here the CDR3 DNA reads TGCAGCGTTGAAGTGGGGGAGACCCAGTACTTC.

V and J are TRBV5-4 and TRBJ2-1; D unresolved. Germline lookup yields CDR1 SGHNT and CDR2 YYREEE (reference sequence). V was shortened by 4 bases and J by 7 bases, with 9 bases between the two germline ends. The CDR3 extends over 12 amino acids. CDR3 amino acids: CASSPATNEQFF. The CDR3 region has the DNA TGTGCCAGCAGCCCAGCCACGAATGAGCAGTTCTTC.

V gene TRBV6-5 combines with J gene TRBJ1-2, with a tentative D call TRBD1 (5 bases). The germline V gene encodes CDR1 MNHEY and CDR2 SVGAGI. V was cut by 5 bases and J by 8 bases, with 18 bases left in between. CDR3 length equals 14 residues. The CDR3 DNA sequence: TGTGCCAGCAGTGCGGCGCAAGACAGTCGGGGCTACACCTTC. Translated: CASSAAQDSRGYTF.

This clone appeared once. The chain joins TRBV2 to TRBJ1-2; 9 bases line up with TRBD1. CDR3 length: 14 amino acids. Germline V CDR1 and CDR2: SNHLY, FYNNEI. V dropped 6 bases and J dropped 4; count of bases not matched to a gene: 6. The CDR3 coding sequence is TGTGCCAGCAGAACCGGACAGGGGTTCTATGGCTACACCTTC. It encodes CASRTGQGFYGYTF.

This clone was seen more than once but under ten times. The rearrangement links TRBV7-9 to TRBJ1-4, with 7 bases aligning to TRBD1. This CDR3 has 13 residues. CDR1 and CDR2 (germline): SEHNR, FQNEAQ (reference sequence). The V segment lost 6 bases and the J segment 7 bases; nucleotides outside the gene matches: 5. The CDR3 DNA is TGTGCCAGCAGAAGGGGGCTAGGTGAAAAACTGTTTTTT. Its protein is CASRRGLGEKLFF.

This chain connects TRBV2 to TRBJ1-5; D is unresolved. CDR3 size: 17 residues. Germline V gives CDR1 SNHLY, CDR2 FYNNEI. V dropped 8 bases and J dropped 6 bases, with 26 bases sitting between them. This CDR3 reads CASGIGFDAWVSQPQHF. Written as DNA, the CDR3 is TGTGCCAGCGGGATTGGATTTGATGCGTGGGTGAGTCAGCCCCAGCATTTT.

The genes are TRBV2 and TRBJ1-5; D is possibly TRBD1 (5 bases). Germline CDR1 reads SNHLY; CDR2 reads FYNNEI. V shed 3 bases and J shed 6 bases, with 9 bases lying between them. This CDR3 region has 13 residues. CDR3 nucleotides: TGTGCCAGCAGTGAGATGGGGGTTCAGCCCCAGCATTTT. The encoded protein is CASSEMGVQPQHF.

The chain's CDR3 is CASTPPADGISYEQYF. The CDR3 DNA follows: TGTGCCAGCACTCCCCCCGCGGACGGTATTAGCTACGAGCAGTACTTC. The chain is built from TRBV7-9 and TRBJ2-7; no firm D call. The CDR3 extends over 16 amino acids. The germline V and J ends were trimmed by 7 bases and 3 bases, with 22 bases remaining between them. Germline CDR1 SEHNR, CDR2 FQNEAQ (reference sequence).

J is TRBJ2-7 and V is TRBV6-5; the D gene could be TRBD1 or TRBD2 (5 bases each). The ends were cut back, 5 bases at V and 2 bases at J, with 10 bases in the middle. Germline CDR1 MNHEY, CDR2 SVGAGI. CDR3 length equals 13 residues. The CDR3 bases are TGTGCCAGCAGTCCCTCGGGACCCTACGAGCAGTACTTC. The encoded protein is CASSPSGPYEQYF.

This clone was observed once. The V and J genes are TRBV5-4 and TRBJ1-4, with D perhaps matching TRBD1 (6 bases). The V end was cut by 0 bases, the J end by 0 bases, with 12 bases between. Germline V gene data show CDR1 as SGHNT and CDR2 as YYREEE (reference sequence). The CDR3 runs 17 residues. CDR3 residues: CASSLAGRGATNEKLFF. The CDR3 nucleotides are TGTGCCAGCAGCTTGGCCGGCAGGGGTGCAACTAATGAAAAACTGTTTTTT.

The chain couples TRBV28 to TRBJ1-5; D call uncertain. This CDR3 has 12 amino acids. Looked up from germline, CDR1 is MDHEN and CDR2 is SYDVKM. Trimming removed 6 bases from V and 7 bases from J, with 10 bases in between. Here the CDR3 reads CASRGGLQPQHF. The CDR3 DNA reads TGTGCCAGCAGGGGAGGGCTCCAGCCCCAGCATTTT.

This clone was detected only once. The rearrangement uses TRBV29-1 and TRBJ1-2, with 11 bases fitting TRBD1. CDR1 and CDR2 from the germline V gene are SQVTM and ANQGSEA. The CDR3 extends over 12 amino acids. V dropped 7 bases and J dropped 7; count of bases not matched to a gene: 5. For the CDR3, the DNA is TGCAGCGCAGGGACAGGGGGAGGTGGCTACACCTTC. It yields the protein CSAGTGGGGYTF.

The genes are TRBV6-4 and TRBJ1-2, with no clear D. V lost 6 bases to trimming and J lost 5 bases, with 19 bases between them. CDR3 length: 15 amino acids. Germline V gene data show CDR1 as MRHNA and CDR2 as SNTAGT. The CDR3 is CASSPHPTESYGYTF. The CDR3, as DNA: TGTGCCAGCAGCCCTCACCCGACGGAATCGTATGGCTACACCTTC.

The CDR3 DNA follows: TGTGCCAGCCGATTTGAGACCAGGGGAGCTGGCTACACCTTC. Translating gives CASRFETRGAGYTF. The V call is TRBV19, the J call TRBJ1-2, with D possibly being TRBD1 (6 bases). The germline V gene has CDR1 LNHDA and CDR2 SQIVND (reference sequence). V dropped 9 bases and J dropped 7 bases, with 21 bases sitting between them. This CDR3 has 14 amino acids.

J is TRBJ1-1 and V is TRBV6-6, with TRBD1 matching 8 bases. The V segment lost 10 bases and the J segment 8 bases; nucleotides outside the gene matches: 6. This CDR3 has 11 residues. Germline V gives CDR1 MNHNY, CDR2 SVGAGI (reference sequence). In DNA form, the CDR3 reads TGTGCCATGATAGGACAGGGAGAAGCTTTCTTT. Its protein product is CAMIGQGEAFF.

Judged by abundance, this clone is medium-sized. This chain links TRBV6-5 with TRBJ1-5; D remains ambiguous. Germline CDR1 is MNHEY and CDR2 is SVGAGI. This CDR3 region has 12 residues. The V end was cut by 0 bases, the J end by 5 bases, with 2 bases between. The CDR3 loop is CASSYSHQPQHF. For the CDR3, the DNA is TGTGCCAGCAGTTACTCCCATCAGCCCCAGCATTTT.

The V gene is TRBV6-5, the J gene TRBJ1-3; D uncertain. The CDR3 loop spans 14 amino acids. Trimming took 11 bases from V and 0 from J, leaving 14 bases between them. Germline V gene lookup returns CDR1 MNHEY and CDR2 SVGAGI. CDR3 coding DNA: TGTGCCGTGGCACGGGGAAGCTCTGGAAACACCATATATTTT. It encodes CAVARGSSGNTIYF.

The chain couples TRBV5-1 to TRBJ2-2, with D possibly called TRBD1 or TRBD2 (6 bases each). The V gene lost 0 bases and the J gene lost 0 bases, with 9 bases spanning the gap. The CDR3 loop spans 16 amino acids. Germline values: CDR1 SGHRS, CDR2 YFSETQ. This chain's CDR3 is CASSLEGGSNTGELFF. Here the CDR3 DNA reads TGCGCCAGCAGCTTGGAGGGGGGCTCGAACACCGGGGAGCTGTTTTTT.